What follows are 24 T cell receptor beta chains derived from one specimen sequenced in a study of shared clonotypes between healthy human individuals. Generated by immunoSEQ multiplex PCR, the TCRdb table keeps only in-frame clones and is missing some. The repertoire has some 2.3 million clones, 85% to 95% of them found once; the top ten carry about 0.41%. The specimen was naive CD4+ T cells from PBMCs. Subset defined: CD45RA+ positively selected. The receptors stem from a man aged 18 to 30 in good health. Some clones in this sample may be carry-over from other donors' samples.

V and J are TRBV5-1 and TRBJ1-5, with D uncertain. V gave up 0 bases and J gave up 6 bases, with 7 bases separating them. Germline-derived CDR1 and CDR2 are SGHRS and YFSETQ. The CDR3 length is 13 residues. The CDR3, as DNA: TGCGCCAGCAGCTTGGGTCCGGCTCAGCCCCAGCATTTT. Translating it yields CASSLGPAQPQHF.

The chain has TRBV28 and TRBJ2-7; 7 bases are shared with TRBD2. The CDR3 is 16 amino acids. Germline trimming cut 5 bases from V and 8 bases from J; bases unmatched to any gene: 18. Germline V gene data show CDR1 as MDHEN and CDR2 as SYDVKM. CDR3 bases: TGTGCCAGCAGTATTACGGGACTACGCGGTTCTAGTAAGCAGTACTTC. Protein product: CASSITGLRGSSKQYF.

Here the CDR3 reads CASSIRDFTDTQYF. DNA for the CDR3: TGTGCCAGCAGCATACGGGACTTCACAGATACGCAGTATTTT. The V and J genes are TRBV9 and TRBJ2-3, with D tentatively TRBD2 (6 bases). Deletions cut 4 bases from V and 2 bases from J, with 11 bases between. This CDR3 contains 14 residues. Germline CDR1 is SGDLS and CDR2 is YYNGEE.

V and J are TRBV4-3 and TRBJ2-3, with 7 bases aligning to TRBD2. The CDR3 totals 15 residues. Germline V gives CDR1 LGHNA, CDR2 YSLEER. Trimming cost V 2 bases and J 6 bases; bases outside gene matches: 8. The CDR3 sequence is CASSQRAGVLDTQYF. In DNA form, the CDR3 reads TGCGCCAGCAGCCAACGGGCGGGAGTATTGGATACGCAGTATTTT.

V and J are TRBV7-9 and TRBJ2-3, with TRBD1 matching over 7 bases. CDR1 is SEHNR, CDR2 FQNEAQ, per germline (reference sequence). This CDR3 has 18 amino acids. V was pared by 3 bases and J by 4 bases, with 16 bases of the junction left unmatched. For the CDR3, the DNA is TGTGCCAGCAGCTTCCCCCAGTCGACAGGGTTAGAGTCAGATACGCAGTATTTT. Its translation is CASSFPQSTGLESDTQYF.

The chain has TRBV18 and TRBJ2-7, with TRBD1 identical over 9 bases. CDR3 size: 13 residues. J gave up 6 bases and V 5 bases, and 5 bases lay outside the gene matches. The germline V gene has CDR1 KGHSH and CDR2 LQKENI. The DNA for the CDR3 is TGTGCCAGCTCAACGACAGGGGGGCGCGAGCAGTACTTC. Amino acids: CASSTTGGREQYF.

The CDR3 sequence is CASSVAFLSSGSGDEQFF. CDR3 DNA sequence: TGTGCCAGCAGTGTCGCTTTTCTCTCTAGCGGGAGTGGGGATGAGCAGTTCTTC. J is TRBJ2-1 and V is TRBV6-4, with 10 bases matching TRBD2. J was trimmed by 8 bases and V by 4 bases; bases with no gene match: 17. There are 18 residues in the CDR3. CDR1 and CDR2 from the germline V gene are MRHNA and SNTAGT.

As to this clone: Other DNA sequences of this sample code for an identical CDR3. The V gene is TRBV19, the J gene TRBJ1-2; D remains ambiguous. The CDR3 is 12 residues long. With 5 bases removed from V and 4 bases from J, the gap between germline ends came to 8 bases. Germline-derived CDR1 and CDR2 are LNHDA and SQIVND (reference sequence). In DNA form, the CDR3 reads TGTGCCAGTAGTGCAGGTACCTATGGCTACACCTTC. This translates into CASSAGTYGYTF.

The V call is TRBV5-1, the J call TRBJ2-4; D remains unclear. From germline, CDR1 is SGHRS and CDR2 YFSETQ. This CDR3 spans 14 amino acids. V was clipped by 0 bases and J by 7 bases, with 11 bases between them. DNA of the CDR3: TGCGCCAGCAGCTTGGCCCCAGAAGGTAACATTCAGTACTTC. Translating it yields CASSLAPEGNIQYF.

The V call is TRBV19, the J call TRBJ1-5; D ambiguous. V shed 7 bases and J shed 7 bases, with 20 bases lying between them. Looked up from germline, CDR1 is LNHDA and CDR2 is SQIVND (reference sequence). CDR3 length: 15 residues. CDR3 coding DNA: TGTGCCAGTACAACAATGGGAGGAGAGAAGCAGCCCCAGCATTTT. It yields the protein CASTTMGGEKQPQHF.

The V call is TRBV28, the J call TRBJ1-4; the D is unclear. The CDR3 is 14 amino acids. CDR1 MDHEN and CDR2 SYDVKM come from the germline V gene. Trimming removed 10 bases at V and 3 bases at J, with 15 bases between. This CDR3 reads CATQPGGSNEKLFF. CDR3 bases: TGTGCCACCCAACCGGGAGGGTCTAATGAAAAACTGTTTTTT.

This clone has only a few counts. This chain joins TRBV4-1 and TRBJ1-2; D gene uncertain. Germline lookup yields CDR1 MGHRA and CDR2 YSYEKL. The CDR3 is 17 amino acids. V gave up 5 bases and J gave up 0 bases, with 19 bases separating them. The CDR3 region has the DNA TGCGCCAGCAGCACGAACTCCCCGGGTTACTCTAACTATGGCTACACCTTC. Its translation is CASSTNSPGYSNYGYTF.

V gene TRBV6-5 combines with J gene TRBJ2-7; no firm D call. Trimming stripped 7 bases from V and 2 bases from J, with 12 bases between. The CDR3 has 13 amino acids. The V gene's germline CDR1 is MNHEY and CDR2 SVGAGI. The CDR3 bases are TGTGCCAGCACCGAGGACGGAACCTACGAGCAGTACTTC. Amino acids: CASTEDGTYEQYF.

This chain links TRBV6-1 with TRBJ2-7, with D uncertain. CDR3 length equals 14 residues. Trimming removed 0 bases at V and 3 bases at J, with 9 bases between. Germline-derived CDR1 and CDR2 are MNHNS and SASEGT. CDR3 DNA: TGTGCCAGCAGTGAAGCGGGCAGTGACTACGAGCAGTACTTC. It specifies CASSEAGSDYEQYF.

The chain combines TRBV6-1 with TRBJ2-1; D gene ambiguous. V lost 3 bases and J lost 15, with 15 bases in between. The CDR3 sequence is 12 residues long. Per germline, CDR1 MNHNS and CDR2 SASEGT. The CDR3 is CASSDRLALGFF. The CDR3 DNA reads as TGTGCCAGCAGTGACAGGCTCGCCTTGGGGTTCTTC.

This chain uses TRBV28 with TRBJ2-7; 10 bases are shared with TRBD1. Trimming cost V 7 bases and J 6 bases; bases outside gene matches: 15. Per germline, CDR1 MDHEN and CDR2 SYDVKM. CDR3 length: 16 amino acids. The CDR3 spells CASIKGGGQGSSEQYF. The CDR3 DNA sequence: TGTGCCAGCATCAAGGGAGGGGGACAGGGGTCTTCCGAGCAGTACTTC.

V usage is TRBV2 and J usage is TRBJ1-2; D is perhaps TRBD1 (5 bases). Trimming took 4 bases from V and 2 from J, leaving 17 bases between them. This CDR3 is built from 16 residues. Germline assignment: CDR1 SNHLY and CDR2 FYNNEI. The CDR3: CASSGGAWAVNYGYTF. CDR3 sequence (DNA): TGTGCCAGCAGTGGAGGGGCCTGGGCAGTAAACTATGGCTACACCTTC.

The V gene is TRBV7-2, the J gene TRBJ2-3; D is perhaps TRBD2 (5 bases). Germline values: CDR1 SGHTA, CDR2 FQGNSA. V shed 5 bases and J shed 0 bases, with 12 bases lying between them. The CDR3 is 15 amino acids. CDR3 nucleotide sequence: TGTGCCAGCAGCCCCGGAGACTATAGCACAGATACGCAGTATTTT. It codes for CASSPGDYSTDTQYF.

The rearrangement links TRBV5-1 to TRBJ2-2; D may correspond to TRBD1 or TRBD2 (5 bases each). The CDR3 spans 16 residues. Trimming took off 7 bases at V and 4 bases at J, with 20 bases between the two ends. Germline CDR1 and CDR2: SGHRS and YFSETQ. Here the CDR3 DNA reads TGCGCCAGCGGCCGAACCGGGACGGCGGGCACCGGGGAGCTGTTTTTT. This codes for CASGRTGTAGTGELFF.

CDR3 DNA sequence: TGTGCCAGCAGCTTAGGGGCAGGTGGCTACACCTTC. Protein sequence: CASSLGAGGYTF. The chain couples TRBV13 to TRBJ1-2; D remains ambiguous. CDR1 is PRHDT, CDR2 FYEKMQ, per germline (reference sequence). Trimming stripped 0 bases from V and 7 bases from J, with 6 bases between. The CDR3 is 12 residues long.

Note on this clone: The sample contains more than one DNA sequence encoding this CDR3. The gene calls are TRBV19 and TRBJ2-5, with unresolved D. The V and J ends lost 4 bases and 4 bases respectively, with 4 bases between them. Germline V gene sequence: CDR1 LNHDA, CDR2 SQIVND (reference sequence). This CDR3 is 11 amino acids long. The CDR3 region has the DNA TGTGCCAGTAGTACCGGAGAGACCCAGTACTTC. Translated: CASSTGETQYF.

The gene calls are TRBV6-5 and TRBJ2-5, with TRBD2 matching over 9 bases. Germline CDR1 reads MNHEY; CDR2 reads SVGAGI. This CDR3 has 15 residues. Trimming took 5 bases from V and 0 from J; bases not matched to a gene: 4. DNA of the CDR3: TGTGCCAGCAGTGGACTAGCGAGTAACCAAGAGACCCAGTACTTC. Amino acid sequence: CASSGLASNQETQYF.

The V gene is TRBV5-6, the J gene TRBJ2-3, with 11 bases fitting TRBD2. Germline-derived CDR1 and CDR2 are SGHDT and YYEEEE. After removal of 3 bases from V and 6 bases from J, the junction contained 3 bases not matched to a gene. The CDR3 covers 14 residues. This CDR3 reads CASSWTSGSDTQYF. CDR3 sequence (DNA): TGTGCCAGCAGCTGGACTAGCGGGTCCGATACGCAGTATTTT. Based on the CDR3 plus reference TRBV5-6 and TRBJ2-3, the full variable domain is DAGVTQSPTHLIKTRGQQVTLRCSPKSGHDTVSWYQQALGQGPQFIFQYYEEEERQRGNFPDRFSGHQFPNYSSELNVNALLLGDSALYLCASSWTSGSDTQYFGPGTRLTVL.

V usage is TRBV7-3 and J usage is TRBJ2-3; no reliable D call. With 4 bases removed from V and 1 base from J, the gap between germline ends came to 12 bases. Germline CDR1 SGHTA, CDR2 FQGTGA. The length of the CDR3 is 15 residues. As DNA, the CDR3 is TGTGCCAGCAGCTATGCCCCATCCCGCACAGATACGCAGTATTTT. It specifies CASSYAPSRTDTQYF.